This T cell receptor (beta chain) emerged from a study of shared clonotypes between healthy human individuals. CDR3 length: 15 amino acids. J lost 4 bases, V lost 3 bases, and 6 bases had no gene match. Germline CDR1 is SGDLS and CDR2 is YYNGEE. The method was immunoSEQ multiplex PCR; TCRdb's version includes in-frame clones alone and lacks a portion of them. Of under 130,000 clones listed, 67% are singletons. V gene TRBV9 combines with J gene TRBJ1-1; 10 bases line up with TRBD1. This sequence originates from a woman under 40 in good health. The sequenced sample was memory CD8+ T cells sorted from blood. Subset defined: CD45RO+ cells pooled with CCR7-negative TemRA cells. The CDR3 coding sequence is TGTGCCAGCAGCGACCGGACAGGGGGAGCCACTGAAGCTTTCTTT. Translated, it gives CASSDRTGGATEAFF.